The TCR beta chain under discussion was sequenced for a study of tumor-infiltrating lymphocytes in localized non-small cell lung cancer (dated by TCRdb to the early 2020s). Broadly, across the study: Patients whose samples were collected after neoadjuvant chemotherapy, as well as both smokers and never-smokers and several histologies, were included in the cohort. Each patient contributed resected tumor tissue and uninvolved lung tissue from the same patient, described as non-adjacent to the tumor. TCR sequencing was one of several integrated assays, alongside flow cytometry, multiplex immunofluorescence, RNA-seq, exome sequencing and proteomics, applied to the same patients. In total, the ICON cohort consisted of over a hundred surgical patients with localized non-small cell lung cancer who had their tumors resected. For around 57 patients, immunoSEQ T-cell fraction was compared between paired tumor and uninvolved lung. Overall study outcomes, separate from this receptor: Because different assays used different pieces of the same tissue, technical variation could not be distinguished from intratumor heterogeneity. Consistent with immunofluorescence CD3 counts, TCRbeta sequencing supported greater T cell infiltration in tumors than in uninvolved lung tissue. TCR-derived T-cell fraction did not differ between the flow cytometry-defined immunotypes IM1 (good prognosis) and IM2 (poor prognosis). Assay coverage differed among patients according to how much tissue was available, so only a subset of the cohort had TCR sequencing.

For CDR1 and CDR2, the germline V gene lists SGDLS and YYNGEE. The CDR3 measures 13 amino acids from cysteine to phenylalanine. The DNA shown is the 39-base CDR3, in frame from base 1. Trimming takes 4 bases from V and 5 bases from J, and the germline ends sit 12 bases apart. A note on this clone: Its recognized antigen is unknown. No base quality information exists; no much larger clone differs at one position.

ICON enrollment began in 2016, and the last patient was enrolled in late 2018. A subcohort of 76 patients provided fresh tumor and matched uninvolved tissue for in-depth immune analyses, with TCR sequencing among those analyses. DNA for TCR sequencing was isolated from bulk tissue, and no cell sorting was done. The T-cell fraction in tumor and uninvolved lung tissue was obtained from TCR sequencing using the immunoSEQ assay. The original pipeline was this. In the survival analysis, patients were divided into a high T-cell fraction group (upper tertile) and a low T-cell fraction group (lower two tertiles), and the two groups were compared using a log-rank test. A signed-rank test was used to test differences in T-cell fraction between paired tumor and uninvolved lung samples. Sourced from immuneACCESS, this table was stored by TCRdb with only in-frame sequences that have V and J called. A share of the clones is absent; for the studies checked, an unresolved V gene accounts for under half, and the remainder has no known explanation. V, J and clone size derive from that table, while D and trimming were established from the DNA sequence. This sample comprises over 10,000 clones, 80% to 90% of them detected only once. About 3.5% of the sample is held by the ten biggest clonotypes.

The rearranged chain carries TRBV9 and TRBJ1-1; possibly the D gene is TRBD1, per 6 matching bases. The receptor was isolated from a human donor with non-small cell lung cancer. The sample comprised uninvolved lung tissue not adjacent to the tumor. The CDR3 corresponds to CASSKQGRTEAFF. The nucleotide sequence is given as TGTGCCAGCAGCAAACAGGGTAGGACTGAAGCTTTCTTT.